These 27 T cell receptor beta chains were sequenced from one sample in a study of PD-1 blockade in classical Hodgkin lymphoma. Time point meaning: cycle 4 day 1 (C4D1), after more than 5 weeks of nivolumab. The patients all showed relapse after autologous stem cell transplantation, while their brentuximab vedotin exposure varied. Assay used: immunoSEQ multiplex PCR; TCRdb lists only in-frame clones, some missing. The sample lists tens of thousands of clones, 70% to 90% occurring once. The source material was peripheral blood mononuclear cells (PBMCs), sampled before the fourth cycle of nivolumab. The receptors here all came from a human donor with classical Hodgkin lymphoma.

This clone has only a few counts. The chain joins TRBV28 to TRBJ2-3; 9 positions agree with TRBD2. The CDR3 has 15 residues. V shed 5 bases, J shed 4 bases, and the junction held 7 bases outside the gene matches. Germline loops: CDR1 MDHEN, CDR2 SYDVKM. CDR3: CASSGGGAGADTQYF. The DNA of the CDR3 is TGTGCCAGCAGTGGCGGGGGGGCGGGCGCAGATACGCAGTATTTT.

V gene TRBV5-1 combines with J gene TRBJ1-5; D remains ambiguous. V was pared by 4 bases and J by 1 base, with 12 bases between. The CDR3 runs to 15 residues. CDR1 SGHRS and CDR2 YFSETQ come from the germline V gene. The CDR3 region is CASSPAVGSNQPQHF. CDR3 nucleotides: TGCGCCAGCAGCCCCGCAGTAGGCAGCAATCAGCCCCAGCATTTT.

This chain uses TRBV19 with TRBJ2-1, with TRBD2 identical over 7 bases. CDR1 is LNHDA, CDR2 SQIVND, per germline (reference sequence). The CDR3 has 18 amino acids. Trimming at V came to 5 bases and at J to 0 bases, leaving 13 bases not matched to a gene. The CDR3 sequence: CASSPFTSAFSSYNEQFF. The DNA of the CDR3 is TGTGCCAGTAGTCCCTTCACTAGCGCCTTTAGCTCCTACAATGAGCAGTTCTTC.

This clone was observed once. V gene TRBV5-3 combines with J gene TRBJ2-5; D is undetermined. TRBV5-3 is an ORF for which the function is uncertain. V lost 7 bases to trimming and J lost 0 bases, with 13 bases between them. The CDR3 contains 14 residues. The CDR3 region is CARALGGDQETQYF. DNA of the CDR3: TGTGCCAGAGCCTTGGGTGGAGACCAAGAGACCCAGTACTTC.

The V gene is TRBV30, the J gene TRBJ1-1, with a weak D call TRBD1 (5 bases). This CDR3 comprises 13 residues. Germline loops: CDR1 GTSNPN, CDR2 SVGIG (reference sequence). The V end lost 2 bases, the J end lost 0 bases, and 7 bases lay between the germline ends. As DNA, the CDR3 is TGTGCCTGGAGTTCCAGGGTGAACACTGAAGCTTTCTTT. This sequence encodes CAWSSRVNTEAFF.

The V gene is TRBV5-1, the J gene TRBJ2-3, with D perhaps matching TRBD2 (7 bases). The CDR3 is 16 amino acids. V was cut by 1 base and J by 3 bases, with 15 bases left in between. Germline assignment: CDR1 SGHRS and CDR2 YFSETQ. CDR3 loop: CASSLQEGGPTDTQYF. The CDR3 DNA sequence: TGCGCCAGCAGCTTGCAGGAGGGGGGGCCTACAGATACGCAGTATTTT.

The J gene is TRBJ2-5, the V gene TRBV2; 11 nucleotides align to TRBD1. V lost 7 bases, J lost 3 bases, and 7 bases stayed unmatched. This CDR3 has 15 residues. The V gene's germline CDR1 is SNHLY and CDR2 FYNNEI. As DNA, the CDR3 is TGTGCCAGCAATTCATGGGGACAGGGGGAAGAGACCCAGTACTTC. Protein sequence: CASNSWGQGEETQYF.

The gene calls are TRBV5-1 and TRBJ1-1; tentative D call: TRBD1 (6 bases). This CDR3 has 15 amino acids. Germline V gene data show CDR1 as SGHRS and CDR2 as YFSETQ. V was cut by 4 bases and J by 5 bases, with 18 bases left in between. CDR3 protein: CASSVLQGGGTEAFF. Here the CDR3 DNA reads TGCGCCAGCAGCGTCCTACAGGGAGGCGGGACTGAAGCTTTCTTT.

The chain uses TRBV6-6 and TRBJ1-1; a possible D gene is TRBD1 (6 bases). Looked up from germline, CDR1 is MNHNY and CDR2 is SVGAGI (reference sequence). V was cut by 8 bases and J by 9 bases, with 25 bases left in between. This CDR3 is 15 amino acids long. Here the CDR3 DNA reads TGTGCCAGCGGGGATGTTGGGTCTGGGGGCGTTCAAGCTTTCTTT. Amino acids: CASGDVGSGGVQAFF.

The chain combines TRBV5-6 with TRBJ2-5, with no clear D. Germline CDR1 reads SGHDT; CDR2 reads YYEEEE. V lost 5 bases and J 5 bases, leaving 16 bases between the germline ends. The CDR3 consists of 14 residues. The CDR3 loop is CASSRGIEQETQYF. CDR3 DNA sequence: TGTGCCAGCAGTAGAGGAATCGAACAGGAGACCCAGTACTTC.

The chain combines TRBV2 with TRBJ1-6, with TRBD1 matching over 8 bases. Germline CDR1 reads SNHLY; CDR2 reads FYNNEI. Unmatched junction bases numbered 7, after V lost 6 bases and J lost 6 bases. The CDR3 length is 15 residues. The CDR3 loop is CASSVAGTGNSPLHF. As DNA, the CDR3 is TGTGCCAGCAGCGTCGCCGGGACAGGTAATTCACCCCTCCACTTT.

CDR3 loop: CARVTGGRRYF. CDR3 bases: TGTGCCAGAGTTACCGGGGGGCGGCGGTACTTC. The chain recombines TRBV6-4 with TRBJ2-7; perhaps TRBD2 as D (7 bases). This CDR3 is 11 amino acids long. The germline gives CDR1 MRHNA, CDR2 SNTAGT. Trimming cost V 9 bases and J 12 bases, with 18 bases left between them.

This clone was detected a few times. The same CDR3 can be traced to other DNA sequences in this sample. The V gene is TRBV5-1, the J gene TRBJ1-5; 8 nucleotides match TRBD1. CDR1 and CDR2 (germline): SGHRS, YFSETQ. Trimming at V came to 4 bases and at J to 2 bases, leaving 2 bases not matched to a gene. CDR3 size: 14 residues. CDR3 in DNA: TGCGCCAGCAGCCCGGGACAGGGCAATCAGCCCCAGCATTTT. This translates into CASSPGQGNQPQHF.

The chain recombines TRBV5-6 with TRBJ2-4; possibly TRBD1 for D (5 bases). V lost 4 bases to trimming and J lost 0 bases, with 14 bases between them. The CDR3 length is 16 residues. The V gene's germline CDR1 is SGHDT and CDR2 YYEEEE. The DNA of the CDR3 is TGTGCCAGCAGCCCCGACAGAAACCTAGCCAAAAACATTCAGTACTTC. Translation gives CASSPDRNLAKNIQYF.

The chain joins TRBV5-1 to TRBJ2-5; no reliable D call. Deletions cut 0 bases from V and 5 bases from J, with 11 bases between. Germline V gives CDR1 SGHRS, CDR2 YFSETQ. CDR3 size: 14 residues. The DNA of the CDR3 is TGCGCCAGCAGCTTGGATAGGGTCAGGGAGACCCAGTACTTC. It is translated as CASSLDRVRETQYF.

This clone was detected only once. The rearrangement uses TRBV30 and TRBJ1-4; 10 bases line up with TRBD1. The ends lost 4 bases at V and 3 bases at J; junction bases unmatched: 8. The CDR3 is 16 residues long. Per germline, CDR1 GTSNPN and CDR2 SVGIG (reference sequence). This CDR3 reads CAWKETGGYANEKLFF. The CDR3 DNA reads as TGTGCCTGGAAAGAGACAGGGGGCTATGCTAATGAAAAACTGTTTTTT. Combining the CDR3 with reference TRBV30 and TRBJ1-4 gives the whole variable domain SQTIHQWPATLVQPVGSPLSLECTVEGTSNPNLYWYRQAAGRGLQLLFYSVGIGQISSEVPQNLSASRPQDRQFILSSKKLLLSDSGFYLCAWKETGGYANEKLFFGSGTQLSVL.

Comment on this clone: The same CDR3 is also encoded by other DNA sequences in this sample. This chain's CDR3 is CAWSEGSGANVLTF. DNA for the CDR3: TGTGCCTGGAGTGAGGGATCTGGGGCCAACGTCCTGACTTTC. The gene calls are TRBV30 and TRBJ2-6; D remains unclear. The CDR3 runs to 14 residues. CDR1 and CDR2 (germline): GTSNPN, SVGIG (reference sequence). Trimming pared 1 base from V and 1 base from J, leaving 5 bases between. Filled out from reference TRBV30 and TRBJ2-6, the complete variable domain reads SQTIHQWPATLVQPVGSPLSLECTVEGTSNPNLYWYRQAAGRGLQLLFYSVGIGQISSEVPQNLSASRPQDRQFILSSKKLLLSDSGFYLCAWSEGSGANVLTFGAGSRLTVL.

The rearrangement uses TRBV7-6 and TRBJ2-1; D gene ambiguous. V dropped 5 bases and J dropped 6 bases, with 14 bases sitting between them. There are 14 residues in the CDR3. Germline lookup yields CDR1 SGHVS and CDR2 FNYEAQ. The chain's CDR3 is CASSQIEPPNEQFF. The CDR3 DNA reads as TGTGCCAGCAGCCAGATTGAGCCGCCCAATGAGCAGTTCTTC.

CDR3 in DNA: TGTGCCAGCAGCCAAGATCGGACAGGGGGGTCCGGTGAGCAGTACTTC. Residues: CASSQDRTGGSGEQYF. This chain connects TRBV4-2 to TRBJ2-7; 10 nucleotides match TRBD1. CDR3 length: 16 residues. The germline gives CDR1 LGHNA, CDR2 YNFKEQ. V gave up 0 bases and J gave up 7 bases; unmatched junction bases: 9.

The V call is TRBV5-1, the J call TRBJ1-1; a weak D match, TRBD1 (5 bases). From germline, CDR1 is SGHRS and CDR2 YFSETQ. Trimming took off 3 bases at V and 0 bases at J, with 12 bases between the two ends. The CDR3 has 15 residues. The CDR3 DNA sequence: TGCGCCAGCAGCTCGGACACACCCTTGAACACTGAAGCTTTCTTT. Translated, it gives CASSSDTPLNTEAFF. Based on the CDR3 plus reference TRBV5-1 and TRBJ1-1, the full variable domain is KAGVTQTPRYLIKTRGQQVTLSCSPISGHRSVSWYQQTPGQGLQFLFEYFSETQRNKGNFPGRFSGRQFSNSRSEMNVSTLELGDSALYLCASSSDTPLNTEAFFGQGTRLTVV.

This chain joins TRBV5-4 and TRBJ2-3; 10 bases match TRBD2. The length of the CDR3 is 17 residues. Germline CDR1 reads SGHNT; CDR2 reads YYREEE (reference sequence). Germline trimming cut 4 bases from V and 4 bases from J; bases unmatched to any gene: 12. CDR3 in DNA: TGTGCCAGCAGCCCCCGGAGGAGTAGCGGGGGGTCAGATACGCAGTATTTT. This gives the protein CASSPRRSSGGSDTQYF.

The chain carries TRBV19 and TRBJ1-2; a weak D match, TRBD1 (5 bases). Trimming took 7 bases from V and 4 from J, leaving 19 bases between them. Per germline, CDR1 LNHDA and CDR2 SQIVND (reference sequence). The CDR3 has 15 residues. The CDR3 loop reads CASTTWGGSGYGYTF. The DNA of the CDR3 is TGTGCCAGTACTACGTGGGGGGGAAGCGGCTATGGCTACACCTTC.

This chain joins TRBV5-1 and TRBJ2-1; D possibly matches TRBD1 or TRBD2 (6 bases each). Trimming pared 6 bases from V and 7 bases from J, leaving 8 bases between. This CDR3 contains 11 residues. Per the germline V gene, CDR1 is SGHRS and CDR2 is YFSETQ. CDR3 bases: TGCGCCAGCATAGGGGGGAATGAGCAGTTCTTC. Translating gives CASIGGNEQFF.

This chain joins TRBV5-1 and TRBJ1-6; 7 nucleotides agree with TRBD1. From germline, CDR1 is SGHRS and CDR2 YFSETQ. CDR3 length: 15 amino acids. V was clipped by 4 bases and J by 9 bases; unmatched bases: 10. CDR3 in amino acids: CASSPATTGPSPLHF. The CDR3 DNA sequence: TGCGCCAGCAGCCCCGCCACGACAGGGCCTTCACCCCTCCACTTT. Full variable domain (missing parts from reference TRBV5-1 and TRBJ1-6): KAGVTQTPRYLIKTRGQQVTLSCSPISGHRSVSWYQQTPGQGLQFLFEYFSETQRNKGNFPGRFSGRQFSNSRSEMNVSTLELGDSALYLCASSPATTGPSPLHFGNGTRLTVT.

The count of this clone is one. The chain is built from TRBV5-1 and TRBJ2-3; tentatively, D is TRBD1 (6 bases). CDR1 is SGHRS and CDR2 is YFSETQ in the germline V gene. With 6 bases removed from V and 8 bases from J, the gap between germline ends came to 13 bases. This CDR3 region has 12 residues. DNA of the CDR3: TGCGCCAGCAAGGGGGAAAAAGGTACGCAGTATTTT. Protein sequence: CASKGEKGTQYF.

The rearrangement joins TRBV7-9 to TRBJ2-5; TRBD2 agrees at 15 bases. Trimming cost V 5 bases and J 5 bases; bases outside gene matches: 6. The CDR3 spans 16 residues. Germline CDR1 is SEHNR and CDR2 is FQNEAQ (reference sequence). The CDR3 region is CASSRTSGGAVETQYF. In nucleotides, the CDR3 is TGTGCCAGCAGCCGGACTAGCGGGGGGGCCGTCGAGACCCAGTACTTC. Full variable domain (remainder filled in from reference TRBV7-9 and TRBJ2-5): DTGVSQNPRHKITKRGQNVTFRCDPISEHNRLYWYRQTLGQGPEFLTYFQNEAQLEKSRLLSDRFSAERPKGSFSTLEIQRTEQGDSAMYLCASSRTSGGAVETQYFGPGTRLLVL.

The CDR3 DNA reads TGTGCCAGCAGCCATTTCCCCGACGAGCAGTTCTTC. It is translated as CASSHFPDEQFF. This chain uses TRBV4-2 with TRBJ2-1; no firm D call. The V gene's germline CDR1 is LGHNA and CDR2 YNFKEQ. The CDR3 is 12 residues long. V lost 3 bases to trimming and J lost 10 bases, with 10 bases between them.